This TCR beta chain emerged from a study of blood T cell repertoires in COVID-19. Study information: Whether acute or convalescent, the COVID-19 samples came from the United States, Italy and Spain.

The method was immunoSEQ multiplex PCR; TCRdb's version includes in-frame clones alone and lacks a portion of them. This table has 200,000 to 300,000 clones, around 88% appearing once. CDR3 length: 12 amino acids. CDR1 and CDR2 (germline): MNHEY, SVGAGI. Between the trimmed V and J ends, which lost 5 bases and 10 bases, there was a span of 12 bases. The sample consisted of PBMCs or T cells enriched from blood (not recorded which). The chain has TRBV6-5 and TRBJ2-1; D may be TRBD1 (6 bases). The origin of this receptor is a woman aged 30 to 39 who had recovered from COVID-19. CDR3 sequence: CASSQSGTEQFF. DNA of the CDR3: TGTGCCAGCAGTCAATCCGGGACAGAGCAGTTCTTC.